These 7 T cell receptor beta chains came from one sample sequenced in a study of blood T cell repertoires in COVID-19. TCRdb's table, derived via immunoSEQ multiplex PCR, lists solely in-frame clones and lacks some. The repertoire includes about 490,000 clones, 80% to 90% of them detected once, and about 3.2% sits in the top ten. The sequenced sample consisted of peripheral blood. The receptors here all came from a human donor in a cohort sampled during active COVID-19.

V gene TRBV27 combines with J gene TRBJ1-5; TRBD1 aligns across 8 bases. After removal of 1 base from V and 5 bases from J, the junction contained 7 bases not matched to a gene. The CDR3 spans 16 residues. Germline CDR1 is MNHEY and CDR2 is SMNVEV (reference sequence). The CDR3 spells CASSLYWQGADQPQHF. In nucleotides, the CDR3 is TGTGCCAGCAGTTTATATTGGCAGGGGGCGGATCAGCCCCAGCATTTT.

V is TRBV23-1 and J is TRBJ2-3, with D perhaps matching TRBD2 (6 bases). TRBV23-1 is marked as an open reading frame, function uncertain. The CDR3 has 14 amino acids. V shed 0 bases and J shed 8 bases, with 12 bases lying between them. The DNA of the CDR3 is TGCGCCAGCAGTCAATCGGTAGGGCGGGGTACGCAGTATTTT. This translates into CASSQSVGRGTQYF.

The V call is TRBV5-4, the J call TRBJ2-6; 9 nucleotides line up with TRBD1. Germline-derived CDR1 and CDR2 are SGHNT and YYREEE (reference sequence). CDR3 length: 16 residues. V trimming: 4 bases; J trimming: 3 bases; junction bases outside the gene matches: 5. Here the CDR3 DNA reads TGTGCCAGCAGCCCTCCGGGACAGGGTGGGGCCAACGTCCTGACTTTC. It codes for CASSPPGQGGANVLTF.

This clone came up once. The rearrangement links TRBV11-3 to TRBJ2-5, with a possible D match to TRBD1 (6 bases). Germline V CDR1 and CDR2: SGHNT, YENEEA. This CDR3 is 16 amino acids long. Trimming left V 5 bases short and J 1 base short, with 17 bases between. CDR3 sequence: CASSQGQSRAQETQYF. The CDR3, as DNA: TGTGCCAGCAGCCAAGGACAGTCCAGGGCCCAAGAGACCCAGTACTTC.

The chain carries TRBV5-4 and TRBJ2-3; TRBD2 matches at 9 bases. Germline CDR1 SGHNT, CDR2 YYREEE (reference sequence). The CDR3 length is 16 residues. V lost 4 bases to trimming and J lost 5 bases; unmatched junction nucleotides: 11. The CDR3 nucleotides read TGTGCCAGCAGCCCAAAAAAGGGACTAGCAGTAGATACGCAGTATTTT. It codes for CASSPKKGLAVDTQYF.

This rearrangement joins TRBV7-2 to TRBJ2-4; 9 nucleotides agree with TRBD2. Germline V CDR1 and CDR2: SGHTA, FQGNSA. The CDR3 has 15 amino acids. The V gene end was trimmed by 5 bases and the J gene end by 8 bases; junction bases not matched to a gene: 10. CDR3 protein: CASSPEAGGWDIQYF. DNA for the CDR3: TGTGCCAGCAGCCCAGAAGCGGGAGGATGGGACATTCAGTACTTC.

The V and J genes are TRBV5-8 and TRBJ1-2; 8 bases map to TRBD1. CDR1 is SGHTS and CDR2 is YDEGEE in the germline V gene. This CDR3 is built from 12 residues. V gave up 5 bases and J gave up 6 bases; unmatched junction bases: 3. The CDR3 is CASSRTGHGYTF. The DNA for the CDR3 is TGTGCCAGCAGTCGGACAGGGCATGGCTACACCTTC.